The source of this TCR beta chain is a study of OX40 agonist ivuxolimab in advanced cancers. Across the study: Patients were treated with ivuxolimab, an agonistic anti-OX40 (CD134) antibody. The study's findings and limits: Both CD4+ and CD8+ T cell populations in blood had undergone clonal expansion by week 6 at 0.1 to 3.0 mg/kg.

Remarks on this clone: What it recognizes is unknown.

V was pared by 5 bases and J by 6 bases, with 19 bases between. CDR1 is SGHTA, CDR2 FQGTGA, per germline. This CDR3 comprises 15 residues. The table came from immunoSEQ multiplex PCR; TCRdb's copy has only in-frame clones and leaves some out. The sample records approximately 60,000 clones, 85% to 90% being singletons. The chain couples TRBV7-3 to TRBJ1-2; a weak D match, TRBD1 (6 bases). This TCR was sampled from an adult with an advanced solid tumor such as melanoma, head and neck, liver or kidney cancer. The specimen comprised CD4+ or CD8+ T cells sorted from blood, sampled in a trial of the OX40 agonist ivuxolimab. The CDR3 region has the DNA TGTGCCAGCAGCCCGTTCGGGGGGGCGCAGCATGGCTACACCTTC. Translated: CASSPFGGAQHGYTF. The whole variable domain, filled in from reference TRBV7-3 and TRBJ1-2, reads GAGVSQTPSNKVTEKGKYVELRCDPISGHTALYWYRQSLGQGPEFLIYFQGTGAADDSGLPNDRFFAVRPEGSVSTLKIQRTERGDSAVYLCASSPFGGAQHGYTFGSGTRLTVV.